The 32 T cell receptor beta chains in this list originate from one sample, sequenced in a study of T cell changes during pregnancy in multiple sclerosis. The table came from immunoSEQ multiplex PCR; TCRdb's copy has only in-frame clones and leaves some out. Of 38,000 or so clones listed, 90% to 95% were seen once; the top ten hold 7.8%. The specimen comprised CD8+ T cells from peripheral blood mononuclear cells, sampled before pregnancy. The source of these receptors is a female donor with multiple sclerosis, enrolled in a pregnancy study.

This chain connects TRBV14 to TRBJ2-3; 7 bases align to TRBD2. Germline CDR1 and CDR2: SGHDN and FVKESK. The CDR3 has 20 residues. Unmatched junction bases numbered 18, after V lost 1 base and J lost 2 bases. The CDR3, as DNA: TGTGCCAGCAGCCAAGCGGCGGGGGAAAAGGGCCAGGCCCCCACAGATACGCAGTATTTT. It encodes CASSQAAGEKGQAPTDTQYF.

V gene TRBV5-4 combines with J gene TRBJ2-1, with 8 positions matching TRBD1. J lost 6 bases, V lost 0 bases, and 2 bases had no gene match. CDR3 size: 14 residues. Germline lookup yields CDR1 SGHNT and CDR2 YYREEE (reference sequence). In nucleotides, the CDR3 is TGTGCCAGCAGCTTGGGACAGGGGATCAATGAGCAGTTCTTC. This codes for CASSLGQGINEQFF.

This chain joins TRBV6-4 and TRBJ2-1, with 9 bases lining up with TRBD2. The CDR3 sequence is 13 residues long. Germline V CDR1 and CDR2: MRHNA, SNTAGT. Trimming took 8 bases from V and 8 from J; bases not matched to a gene: 7. CDR3 nucleotide sequence: TGTGCCAGCCAAGGGACTAGCATCTATGAGCAGTTCTTC. As protein: CASQGTSIYEQFF.

This clone occurred a few times. The chain combines TRBV7-9 with TRBJ1-1; 7 positions match TRBD1. The junction had 6 bases not matched to a gene; V was cut back by 5 bases and J by 0 bases. The CDR3 has 15 residues. Per the germline V gene, CDR1 is SEHNR and CDR2 is FQNEAQ (reference sequence). CDR3 in DNA: TGTGCCAGCAGCGACAGGGAAGTTATGAACACTGAAGCTTTCTTT. Translated, it gives CASSDREVMNTEAFF.

V is TRBV28 and J is TRBJ1-5; D remains ambiguous. In germline, CDR1 is MDHEN, CDR2 SYDVKM. CDR3 length: 15 residues. Between the trimmed V and J ends, which lost 6 bases and 2 bases, there was a span of 14 bases. This CDR3 is CASSPVLEGNQPQHF. In DNA form, the CDR3 reads TGTGCCAGCAGCCCCGTCCTCGAGGGCAATCAGCCCCAGCATTTT.

The chain couples TRBV5-6 to TRBJ2-1; D is unclear. Germline CDR1 reads SGHDT; CDR2 reads YYEEEE. V lost 4 bases and J 6 bases, leaving 8 bases between the germline ends. This CDR3 has 12 amino acids. The CDR3 DNA reads TGTGCCAGCAGCCTTATTTCCAATGAGCAGTTCTTC. Translating gives CASSLISNEQFF.

The chain links TRBV4-1 to TRBJ2-1, with 10 bases lining up with TRBD2. V trimming: 7 bases; J trimming: 4 bases; junction bases outside the gene matches: 7. CDR1 and CDR2 (germline): MGHRA, YSYEKL. This CDR3 spans 15 amino acids. Written as DNA, the CDR3 is TGCGCCAGCACTAGCGGGAGCGGAGCTTACAATGAGCAGTTCTTC. This translates into CASTSGSGAYNEQFF.

The chain employs TRBV6-4 and TRBJ1-1; tentative D call: TRBD1 (5 bases). There are 13 residues in the CDR3. CDR1 is MRHNA, CDR2 SNTAGT, per germline. Trimming took off 3 bases at V and 0 bases at J, with 5 bases between the two ends. CDR3 in amino acids: CASSEQVNTEAFF. The CDR3 DNA reads as TGTGCCAGCAGTGAACAGGTGAACACTGAAGCTTTCTTT.

V gene TRBV11-2 combines with J gene TRBJ1-1; D remains unclear. The CDR3 extends over 15 amino acids. Trimming stripped 1 base from V and 4 bases from J, with 13 bases between. Germline CDR1 reads SGHAT; CDR2 reads FQNNGV. CDR3 protein: CASSLGGSLFTEAFF. In nucleotides, the CDR3 is TGTGCCAGCAGCTTAGGCGGCAGCTTGTTCACTGAAGCTTTCTTT. Variable domain in full (rest from reference TRBV11-2 and TRBJ1-1): EAGVAQSPRYKIIEKRQSVAFWCNPISGHATLYWYQQILGQGPKLLIQFQNNGVVDDSQLPKDRFSAERLKGVDSTLKIQPAKLEDSAVYLCASSLGGSLFTEAFFGQGTRLTVV.

V and J are TRBV27 and TRBJ2-1, with 7 bases fitting TRBD2. CDR1 is MNHEY and CDR2 is SMNVEV in the germline V gene (reference sequence). V gave up 6 bases and J gave up 5 bases; unmatched junction bases: 10. The CDR3 runs to 15 residues. CDR3 coding DNA: TGTGCCAGCAGACCGACTAGCTCCAATCACAATGAGCAGTTCTTC. Translating gives CASRPTSSNHNEQFF.

Here the CDR3 reads CASSFSTGSYEQYF. DNA for the CDR3: TGTGCCAGCAGCTTCAGTACGGGCTCCTACGAGCAGTACTTC. The rearrangement links TRBV5-4 to TRBJ2-7; D not certain. The V and J ends lost 2 bases and 0 bases respectively, with 9 bases between them. The CDR3 contains 14 residues. Germline CDR1 SGHNT, CDR2 YYREEE (reference sequence).

The chain has TRBV27 and TRBJ2-1; unclear D gene. Germline V gene sequence: CDR1 MNHEY, CDR2 SMNVEV (reference sequence). The V gene lost 0 bases and the J gene lost 6 bases, with 6 bases spanning the gap. The CDR3 is 13 amino acids. The CDR3 loop reads CASSLSTGNEQFF. The DNA of the CDR3 is TGTGCCAGCAGTTTATCGACGGGCAATGAGCAGTTCTTC.

This clone was counted a few times. The rearrangement joins TRBV27 to TRBJ2-1; D gene unclear. Germline assignment: CDR1 MNHEY and CDR2 SMNVEV (reference sequence). V shed 4 bases and J shed 7 bases, with 11 bases lying between them. The CDR3 runs to 13 residues. The CDR3 bases are TGTGCCAGCAGTTACAGCCCTTTGAATGAGCAGTTCTTC. Residues: CASSYSPLNEQFF.

The chain couples TRBV28 to TRBJ2-5; 9 bases align to TRBD1. CDR1 is MDHEN, CDR2 SYDVKM, per germline. This CDR3 comprises 16 residues. With 5 bases clipped from V and 5 bases from J, the junction kept 12 bases outside the gene matches. Written as DNA, the CDR3 is TGTGCCAGCAGTGAGGACAGGGGTCACATCGAGGAGACCCAGTACTTC. It specifies CASSEDRGHIEETQYF.

This chain links TRBV6-1 with TRBJ2-2, with 9 bases that match TRBD2. The CDR3 totals 15 residues. The germline V gene has CDR1 MNHNS and CDR2 SASEGT. Losses at the gene ends were 3 bases for V and 7 bases for J; bases not matched to a gene: 6. In DNA form, the CDR3 reads TGTGCCAGCAGTGAGCTAGCGGGACTGGTCGGGGAGCTGTTTTTT. It specifies CASSELAGLVGELFF.

This sequence joins TRBV7-2 and TRBJ1-4, with D perhaps TRBD1 (5 bases). This CDR3 spans 15 amino acids. V dropped 3 bases and J dropped 0 bases, with 8 bases sitting between them. CDR1 SGHTA and CDR2 FQGNSA come from the germline V gene. For the CDR3, the DNA is TGTGCCAGCAGCTTGGGGACTGCAACTAATGAAAAACTGTTTTTT. Protein product: CASSLGTATNEKLFF. The full variable domain, its missing parts supplied by reference TRBV7-2 and TRBJ1-4, is GAGVSQSPSNKVTEKGKDVELRCDPISGHTALYWYRQSLGQGLEFLIYFQGNSAPDKSGLPSDRFSAERTGGSVSTLTIQRTQQEDSAVYLCASSLGTATNEKLFFGSGTQLSVL.

The rearrangement links TRBV7-9 to TRBJ2-1; 11 nucleotides agree with TRBD2. CDR1 and CDR2 (germline): SEHNR, FQNEAQ (reference sequence). The CDR3 is made up of 14 amino acids. V shed 1 base and J 8 bases; nucleotides not matched to a gene: 1. In DNA form, the CDR3 reads TGTGCCAGCAGCTTAGAGGGACTAGCGGATGAGCAGTTCTTC. Encoded protein: CASSLEGLADEQFF.

V gene TRBV27 combines with J gene TRBJ2-1; D is possibly TRBD2 (6 bases). From germline, CDR1 is MNHEY and CDR2 SMNVEV (reference sequence). The CDR3 consists of 14 residues. Trimming removed 6 bases at V and 3 bases at J, with 12 bases between. CDR3 region: CASSPAGFYNEQFF. The CDR3 DNA reads as TGTGCCAGCAGCCCAGCGGGTTTCTACAATGAGCAGTTCTTC.

This clone was picked up one time. The chain recombines TRBV27 with TRBJ2-3, with 8 bases lining up with TRBD2. Germline V gives CDR1 MNHEY, CDR2 SMNVEV (reference sequence). With 2 bases clipped from V and 0 bases from J, the junction kept 1 base outside the gene matches. CDR3 length: 15 residues. CDR3 DNA sequence: TGTGCCAGCAGTTTAGCGGGAGGTAGCACAGATACGCAGTATTTT. Amino acid sequence: CASSLAGGSTDTQYF.

The V gene is TRBV6-6, the J gene TRBJ2-5; D is unclear. Deletions cut 5 bases from V and 1 base from J, with 8 bases between. This CDR3 region has 13 residues. Germline CDR1 reads MNHNY; CDR2 reads SVGAGI (reference sequence). CDR3 sequence: CASSRAPQETQYF. Written as DNA, the CDR3 is TGTGCCAGCAGTCGCGCGCCCCAAGAGACCCAGTACTTC.

This clone was observed at least ten times. The chain uses TRBV9 and TRBJ1-3, with D perhaps TRBD1 (5 bases). In germline, CDR1 is SGDLS, CDR2 YYNGEE. The CDR3 is 13 amino acids. Trimming stripped 5 bases from V and 4 bases from J, with 10 bases between. CDR3 sequence: CASSGGVGNTIYF. For the CDR3, the DNA is TGTGCCAGCAGTGGAGGGGTGGGAAACACCATATATTTT.

This chain connects TRBV5-8 to TRBJ2-1; TRBD2 might be the D (6 bases). Germline V gene lookup returns CDR1 SGHTS and CDR2 YDEGEE. This CDR3 region has 12 residues. Trimming cost V 0 bases and J 9 bases, with 7 bases left between them. CDR3 in amino acids: CASSLVRGEQFF. In DNA, the CDR3 is TGTGCCAGCAGCTTGGTGCGGGGTGAGCAGTTCTTC.

The CDR3 DNA reads as TGTGCCAGCAGCCTGACAGGGAACACTGAAGCTTTCTTT. Its protein is CASSLTGNTEAFF. The rearrangement links TRBV5-4 to TRBJ1-1, with D perhaps matching TRBD1 (6 bases). V shed 4 bases and J shed 1 base, with 8 bases lying between them. CDR1 and CDR2 from the germline V gene are SGHNT and YYREEE (reference sequence). The CDR3 is 13 amino acids.

In this sample, this clone turned up once. The J gene is TRBJ2-7, the V gene TRBV30, with 10 bases aligning to TRBD2. CDR1 GTSNPN and CDR2 SVGIG come from the germline V gene (reference sequence). Trimming removed 6 bases from V and 4 bases from J; junction bases left unmatched: 9. This CDR3 region has 14 residues. The CDR3 region is CACTWTSGLYEQYF. Written as DNA, the CDR3 is TGTGCCTGCACCTGGACTAGCGGTTTATACGAGCAGTACTTC.

This chain uses TRBV4-1 with TRBJ2-4; TRBD1 matches 7 bases. The V gene end was trimmed by 0 bases and the J gene end by 14 bases; junction bases not matched to a gene: 4. This CDR3 has 12 amino acids. Germline V gene lookup returns CDR1 MGHRA and CDR2 YSYEKL. CDR3 nucleotide sequence: TGCGCCAGCAGCCAAGAACAGGGGATAGAGTACTTC. This sequence encodes CASSQEQGIEYF.

This sequence joins TRBV18 and TRBJ2-4; 7 bases align to TRBD2. The CDR3 spans 14 residues. The V gene end was trimmed by 1 base and the J gene end by 9 bases; junction bases not matched to a gene: 6. From germline, CDR1 is KGHSH and CDR2 LQKENI. This chain's CDR3 is CASSPREGVGIQYF. In DNA, the CDR3 is TGTGCCAGCTCACCACGGGAGGGAGTAGGCATTCAGTACTTC.

This chain uses TRBV6-5 with TRBJ2-1; the D gene is possibly TRBD1 (5 bases). The ends were cut back, 0 bases at V and 12 bases at J, with 18 bases in the middle. CDR3 length: 15 amino acids. The germline V gene encodes CDR1 MNHEY and CDR2 SVGAGI. This CDR3 reads CASSYSGEGPARQFF. The CDR3 coding sequence is TGTGCCAGCAGTTACTCAGGGGAAGGGCCAGCCAGGCAGTTCTTC.

The chain has TRBV19 and TRBJ2-5, with D tentatively TRBD2 (5 bases). CDR3 length: 17 amino acids. V was shortened by 0 bases and J by 2 bases, with 16 bases between the two germline ends. The germline V gene encodes CDR1 LNHDA and CDR2 SQIVND (reference sequence). The CDR3 here is CASSIDLRELGQETQYF. CDR3 nucleotides: TGTGCCAGTAGTATAGATCTAAGGGAGTTAGGACAAGAGACCCAGTACTTC.

This clone has a handful of counts. This chain joins TRBV2 and TRBJ1-1; 7 nucleotides align to TRBD1. Germline trimming cut 3 bases from V and 5 bases from J; bases unmatched to any gene: 6. The germline V gene has CDR1 SNHLY and CDR2 FYNNEI. The length of the CDR3 is 14 residues. This CDR3 reads CASSETGFWTEAFF. DNA of the CDR3: TGTGCCAGCAGTGAGACAGGGTTTTGGACTGAAGCTTTCTTT.

The rearrangement uses TRBV5-1 and TRBJ2-1, with 11 bases fitting TRBD2. V was pared by 4 bases and J by 6 bases, with 6 bases of the junction left unmatched. There are 15 residues in the CDR3. CDR1 is SGHRS, CDR2 YFSETQ, per germline. The CDR3 sequence is CASSTGTSGVNEQFF. The CDR3 DNA is TGCGCCAGCAGCACCGGGACTAGCGGAGTCAATGAGCAGTTCTTC.

V is TRBV9 and J is TRBJ2-2, with a weak D call TRBD2 (6 bases). V was shortened by 0 bases and J by 0 bases, with 12 bases between the two germline ends. CDR1 and CDR2 from the germline V gene are SGDLS and YYNGEE. The CDR3 length is 17 residues. In nucleotides, the CDR3 is TGTGCCAGCAGCGTAGAGGAGGGGTCCGCGAACACCGGGGAGCTGTTTTTT. It translates to CASSVEEGSANTGELFF.

V gene TRBV6-1 combines with J gene TRBJ2-1, with 13 bases matching TRBD2. This CDR3 is built from 14 residues. Germline CDR1 MNHNS, CDR2 SASEGT. V lost 6 bases, J lost 10 bases, and 6 bases stayed unmatched. In DNA, the CDR3 is TGTGCCAGCAGCAAGGGACTAGCGGGGTTAGAGCAGTTCTTC. This translates into CASSKGLAGLEQFF.